The 5 T cell receptor beta chains below come from one sample, sequenced in a study of Graves' ophthalmopathy and Graves' hyperthyroidism. Amplification of the TCR beta CDR3 regions used RNA transcripts (as template). Second-round multiplex PCR came after first-round RT-PCR with HTBI primers. From the multiplex PCR reads, TCRdb called clonotypes with MiXCR, one entry per CDR3 protein. Here the sample spans 740,000 or so distinct CDR3 sequences, 35% to 50% being singletons. Sample: peripheral blood. The receptors derive from an adult man with Graves' ophthalmopathy.

The chain couples TRBV10-3 to TRBJ1-5; no reliable D call. The CDR3 extends over 15 amino acids. Germline-derived CDR1 and CDR2 are ENHRY and SYGVKD. V dropped 6 bases and J dropped 2 bases, with 14 bases sitting between them. The CDR3 region is CAIRAQGMGNQPQHF. The CDR3 DNA follows: TGTGCCATCAGGGCCCAAGGGATGGGCAATCAGCCCCAGCATTTT.

The chain's CDR3 is CASNQAGTGQETQYF. For the CDR3, the DNA is TGTGCCAGCAACCAGGCCGGGACAGGACAAGAGACCCAGTACTTC. The chain links TRBV2 to TRBJ2-5, with 8 bases aligning to TRBD1. The CDR3 spans 15 residues. Per the germline V gene, CDR1 is SNHLY and CDR2 is FYNNEI. J lost 2 bases, V lost 7 bases, and 9 bases had no gene match.

As concerns this clonotype: Compared with germline, one end of the junction differs, possibly owing to a read error. The genes are TRBV5-8 and TRBJ1-2; D gene ambiguous. Germline CDR1 SGHTS, CDR2 YDEGEE. The CDR3 has 14 residues. This CDR3 is CASSLYLSSAGCTF. CDR3 nucleotide sequence: TGTGCCAGCAGCTTGTATTTATCCTCAGCGGGCTGCACCTTC. The entire variable domain, with the rest obtained from reference TRBV5-8 and TRBJ1-2, is as follows: EAGVTQSPTHLIKTRGQQATLRCSPISGHTSVYWYQQALGLGLQFLLWYDEGEERNRGNFPPRFSGRQFPNYSSELNVNALELEDSALYLCASSLYLSSAGCTFGSGTRLTVV.

CDR3: CATSRARARGTDTQYF. The CDR3 region has the DNA TGTGCCACCAGCAGAGCCAGGGCCAGGGGTACAGATACGCAGTATTTT. The rearrangement uses TRBV15 and TRBJ2-3; tentatively, D is TRBD1 (6 bases). Trimming took off 1 base at V and 3 bases at J, with 14 bases between the two ends. This CDR3 contains 16 residues. CDR1 and CDR2 from the germline V gene are LNHNV and YYDKDF (reference sequence).

This clonotype was detected a few times. A junction boundary mismatches the germline segment, possibly from a read error. J is TRBJ1-4 and V is TRBV10-3, with 7 nucleotides matching TRBD1. Germline CDR1 is ENHRY and CDR2 is SYGVKD. There are 16 residues in the CDR3. The CDR3 nucleotides read TGTGCCAGCAGTTACCTAGGGACAGAAACTAATGAAAAACTGTTTTTT. It translates to CASSYLGTETNEKLFF.